The source of this T cell receptor beta chain is a study of shared clonotypes between healthy human individuals. This CDR3 is 16 amino acids long. V shed 3 bases, J shed 4 bases, and the junction held 9 bases outside the gene matches. CDR1 and CDR2 (germline): MNHNS, SASEGT. Sorted-subset replicate PCR reactions were performed with around 200 ng DNA, corresponding to roughly 29,000 T cell genomes. TCRdb's table, derived via immunoSEQ multiplex PCR, lists solely in-frame clones and lacks some. The repertoire has about 1.1 million clones, more than 75% of them found once; the top ten carry more than 0.5%.

J is TRBJ2-3 and V is TRBV6-1; 8 bases line up with TRBD1. The sample consisted of memory CD4+ T cells from PBMCs. The subset here: CD45RA-negative fraction. This sequence was found in a man aged 18-30 years in good health. Some clones in this sample may be carry-over from other donors' samples. The CDR3 nucleotides read TGTGCCAGCAGTGATCGGGACAGGTCTGGTGCAGATACGCAGTATTTT. Translating gives CASSDRDRSGADTQYF.